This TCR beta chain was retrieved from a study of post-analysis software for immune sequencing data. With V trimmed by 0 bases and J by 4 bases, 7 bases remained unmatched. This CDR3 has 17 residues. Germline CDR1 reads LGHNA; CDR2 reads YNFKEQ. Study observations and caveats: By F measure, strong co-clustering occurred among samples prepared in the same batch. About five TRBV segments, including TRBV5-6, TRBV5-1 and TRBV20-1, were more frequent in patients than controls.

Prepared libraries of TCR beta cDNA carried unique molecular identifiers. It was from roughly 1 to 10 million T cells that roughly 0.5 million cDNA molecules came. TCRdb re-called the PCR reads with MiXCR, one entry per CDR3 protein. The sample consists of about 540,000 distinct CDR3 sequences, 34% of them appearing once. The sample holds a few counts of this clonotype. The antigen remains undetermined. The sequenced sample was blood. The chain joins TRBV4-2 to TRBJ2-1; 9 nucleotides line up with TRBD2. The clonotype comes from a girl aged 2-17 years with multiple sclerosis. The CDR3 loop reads CASSQDSGAGGYNEQFF. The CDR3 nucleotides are TGTGCCAGCAGCCAAGATTCAGGAGCGGGGGGTTACAATGAGCAGTTCTTC.